This TCR beta chain was identified in a study of long-term antiretroviral therapy in people with HIV. The libraries were made with immunoSEQ v3.0 at survey level. TCRdb's copy holds only in-frame clones and misses some; the assay was immunoSEQ multiplex PCR. The table includes tens of thousands of clones, around 82% detected once. Trimming stripped 1 base from V and 12 bases from J, with 10 bases between. This CDR3 has 11 amino acids. In germline, CDR1 is SEHNR, CDR2 FQNEAQ (reference sequence). Sequencing was performed on unsorted PBMCs, taken 2.9 years after starting antiretroviral therapy. The TCR originated in a woman younger than 45 with HIV. The genes are TRBV7-9 and TRBJ2-7; TRBD2 might be the D (7 bases). The CDR3 region has the DNA TGTGCCAGCAGCTTAGGGGGGGGGCTGTACGTC. Its translation: CASSLGGGLYV.